This TCR beta chain was identified during a study of T cell repertoires in cytomegalovirus infection. Study overall: Through public TCR beta signatures, both CMV infection and matching HLA type were indicated. Study-level results: Pooled public TCR beta family frequency picked out CMV carriers with the relevant HLA. HLA-C-restricted TCR beta clonotypes specific for CMV led the ex vivo response.

TCRdb re-called the reads through MiXCR, storing one row per CDR3 protein. Of about 100,000 distinct CDR3 sequences in the sample, about 17% were seen once. The CDR3 consists of 13 residues. The V gene's germline CDR1 is MNHNS and CDR2 SASEGT. Trimming took off 1 base at V and 13 bases at J, with 14 bases between the two ends. This clonotype was detected many times. Its specificity is not known. The sequence derives from a human donor in good health (CMV status not recorded). Some clones in this sample may be carry-over from other donors' samples. The sequenced sample was PBMCs. This sequence joins TRBV6-1 and TRBJ2-1; D is perhaps TRBD2 (5 bases). For the CDR3, the DNA is TGTGCCAGCAGTGAAGGGGCTCCTCCGGGACAGTTCTTC. It yields the protein CASSEGAPPGQFF.